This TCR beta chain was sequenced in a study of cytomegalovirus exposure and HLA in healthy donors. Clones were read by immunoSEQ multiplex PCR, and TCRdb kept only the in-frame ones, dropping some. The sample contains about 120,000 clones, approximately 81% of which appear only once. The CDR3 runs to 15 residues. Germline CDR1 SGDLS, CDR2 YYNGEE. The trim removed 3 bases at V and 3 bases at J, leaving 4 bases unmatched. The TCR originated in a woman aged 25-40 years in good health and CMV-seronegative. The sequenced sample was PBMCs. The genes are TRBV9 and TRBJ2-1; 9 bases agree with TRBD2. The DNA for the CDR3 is TGTGCCAGCAGCGCTACTAGCGGGTTCTACAATGAGCAGTTCTTC. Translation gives CASSATSGFYNEQFF.